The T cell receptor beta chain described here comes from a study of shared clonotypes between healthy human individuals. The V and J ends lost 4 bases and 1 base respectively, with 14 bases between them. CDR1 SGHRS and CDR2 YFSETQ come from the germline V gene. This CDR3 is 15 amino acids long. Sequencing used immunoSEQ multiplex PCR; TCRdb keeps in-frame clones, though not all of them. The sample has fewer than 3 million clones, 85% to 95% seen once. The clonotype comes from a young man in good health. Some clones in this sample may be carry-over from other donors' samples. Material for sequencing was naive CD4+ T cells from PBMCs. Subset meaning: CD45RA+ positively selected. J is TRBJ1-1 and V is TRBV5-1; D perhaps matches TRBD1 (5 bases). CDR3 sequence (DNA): TGCGCCAGCAGCCCGTGGGACGGGGGGAACACTGAAGCTTTCTTT. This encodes CASSPWDGGNTEAFF.